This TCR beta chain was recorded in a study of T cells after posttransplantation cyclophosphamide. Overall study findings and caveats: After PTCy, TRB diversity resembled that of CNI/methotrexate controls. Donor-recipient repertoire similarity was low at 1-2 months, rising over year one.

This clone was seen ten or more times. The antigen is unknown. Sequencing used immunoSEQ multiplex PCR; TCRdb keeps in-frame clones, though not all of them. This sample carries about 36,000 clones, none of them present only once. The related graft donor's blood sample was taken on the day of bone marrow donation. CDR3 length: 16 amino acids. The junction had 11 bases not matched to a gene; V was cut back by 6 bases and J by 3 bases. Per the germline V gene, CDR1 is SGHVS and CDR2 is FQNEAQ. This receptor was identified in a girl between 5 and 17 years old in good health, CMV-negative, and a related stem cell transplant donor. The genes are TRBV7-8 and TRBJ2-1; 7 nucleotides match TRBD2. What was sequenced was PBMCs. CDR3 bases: TGTGCCAGCAGGGAAGACCGGACTAGTCTCTACAATGAGCAGTTCTTC. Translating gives CASREDRTSLYNEQFF.